Presented here are 8 T cell receptor beta chains from one specimen sequenced in a study of human T cells and chemical hapten exposure. Time point noted: pre-sensitization, week 0. Treatment reported: therapeutic diphenylcyclopropenone sensitization with weekly scalp DPC. TCRdb called the RACE reads again in MiXCR, with one record for every CDR3 protein. The data contain 84,000 or so distinct CDR3 sequences, roughly 8.5% of them singletons. This material consisted of whole blood, taken in connection with sensitization to the hapten diphenylcyclopropenone (DPC). The origin of the receptors is a man aged 40-50 years with alopecia areata. Some clones in this sample may be carry-over from other donors' samples.

The chain employs TRBV27 and TRBJ2-7, with 7 bases fitting TRBD2. Losses at the gene ends were 3 bases for V and 1 base for J; bases not matched to a gene: 9. This CDR3 has 16 residues. CDR1 is MNHEY, CDR2 SMNVEV, per germline (reference sequence). CDR3 nucleotides: TGTGCCAGCAGTTTCTCTAGCGGCTCCGTATCCTACGAGCAGTACTTC. This sequence encodes CASSFSSGSVSYEQYF.

The chain joins TRBV24-1 to TRBJ2-3; TRBD1 matches at 8 bases. V lost 7 bases and J lost 2; bases outside the gene matches: 7. CDR1 is KGHDR, CDR2 SFDVKD, per germline. The CDR3 has 15 amino acids. CDR3 nucleotide sequence: TGTGCCACCAGCGTCCACAGGGGGAACACAGATACGCAGTATTTT. It encodes CATSVHRGNTDTQYF.

This clonotype was picked up a small number of times. The chain has TRBV11-1 and TRBJ2-3; perhaps TRBD2 as D (6 bases). The CDR3 is 13 residues long. Per the germline V gene, CDR1 is SGHAT and CDR2 is FQDESV (reference sequence). The V gene lost 5 bases and the J gene lost 9 bases, with 15 bases spanning the gap. As DNA, the CDR3 is TGTGCCAGCAGCGAGGGACGGACTATGACGCAGTATTTT. Translation: CASSEGRTMTQYF.

This chain connects TRBV6-2 or TRBV6-3 to TRBJ2-3, with TRBD2 identical over 13 bases. Unmatched junction bases numbered 4, after V lost 2 bases and J lost 5 bases. Per germline, CDR1 MNHEY and CDR2 SVGEGT. The CDR3 consists of 16 residues. The CDR3 is CASSYMGTSGKDTQYF. The CDR3 nucleotides read TGTGCCAGCAGTTACATGGGGACTAGCGGGAAAGATACGCAGTATTTT.

The chain combines TRBV28 with TRBJ1-1, with 8 bases aligning to TRBD1. V lost 8 bases to trimming and J lost 11 bases; unmatched junction nucleotides: 19. Germline CDR1 reads MDHEN; CDR2 reads SYDVKM. This CDR3 region has 15 residues. CDR3 sequence: CASLPRDQGAPWAFF. The CDR3, as DNA: TGTGCCAGCTTACCACGGGATCAGGGGGCCCCTTGGGCTTTCTTT.

This clonotype was recorded at least ten times. The V and J genes are TRBV5-1 and TRBJ2-1; 7 nucleotides match TRBD1. Germline V gives CDR1 SGHRS, CDR2 YFSETQ. This CDR3 is 15 amino acids long. Trimming at V came to 4 bases and at J to 8 bases, leaving 12 bases not matched to a gene. CDR3 coding DNA: TGCGCCAGCAGCCCAAGACAGGGCGGGCAGGATGAGCAGTTCTTC. Protein sequence: CASSPRQGGQDEQFF.

This clonotype was counted many times. The rearrangement links TRBV27 to TRBJ2-1; TRBD2 aligns across 14 bases. The CDR3 has 17 residues. Germline V gene data show CDR1 as MNHEY and CDR2 as SMNVEV (reference sequence). V dropped 2 bases and J dropped 3; count of bases not matched to a gene: 3. The CDR3 is CASSLRLAGGSYNEQFF. CDR3 bases: TGTGCCAGCAGTTTACGACTAGCGGGAGGGAGCTACAATGAGCAGTTCTTC.

This clonotype came up many times. This chain uses TRBV7-2 with TRBJ2-3; no reliable D call. The CDR3 runs to 15 residues. The V end was cut by 5 bases, the J end by 5 bases, with 17 bases between. Per the germline V gene, CDR1 is SGHTA and CDR2 is FQGNSA. The CDR3 is CASSVPGPSRDTQYF. The CDR3 nucleotides read TGTGCCAGCAGCGTACCGGGTCCTTCTAGAGATACGCAGTATTTT.